The T cell receptor (beta chain) under discussion was sequenced for a study of T-cell memory formation after mild COVID-19. Trimming removed 1 base from V and 9 bases from J, with 12 bases in between. The CDR3 runs to 13 residues. The V gene's germline CDR1 is LGHNA and CDR2 YNFKEQ. Via MiXCR, TCRdb re-called the 5' RACE reads, giving one row per CDR3 protein. The repertoire holds some 130,000 distinct CDR3 sequences, with more than 15% as singletons. The sequence derives from a man aged 18-30 years who had mild COVID-19 (a few samples of this study predate the infection). Cell type and time point are not known. What was sequenced was PBMCs or a T cell subset sorted from them (not recorded which). The chain employs TRBV4-2 and TRBJ1-2; perhaps TRBD1 as D (5 bases). This chain's CDR3 is CASSQVLEGRYTF. CDR3 DNA: TGTGCCAGCAGCCAAGTCTTGGAGGGGCGCTACACCTTC.